The clone carrying this T cell receptor beta chain was seen only once. Its antigen is still unknown. Generated by immunoSEQ multiplex PCR, the TCRdb table keeps only in-frame clones and is missing some. Here the sample spans 80,000 to 100,000 clones, approximately 80% being singletons. The data originate from a study of PD-1 blockade in classical Hodgkin lymphoma. No patient escaped relapse after autologous stem cell transplantation, and brentuximab vedotin exposure varied. The V gene lost 3 bases and the J gene lost 4 bases, with 12 bases spanning the gap. The CDR3 length is 14 residues. The germline gives CDR1 LNHDA, CDR2 SQIVND (reference sequence). Study results and limitations: Baseline diversity resembling that of newly diagnosed patients was seen in complete responders. It was reported that newly diagnosed patients had less baseline TCR diversity than healthy donors.

The sequence was obtained from a human donor with classical Hodgkin lymphoma. The chain recombines TRBV19 with TRBJ1-2, with a weak D call TRBD1 (5 bases). The sample here was peripheral blood mononuclear cells (PBMCs), taken before the second cycle of nivolumab. For the CDR3, the DNA is TGTGCCAGTAGTATCACAGCAGGGAGCTATGGCTACACCTTC. As protein: CASSITAGSYGYTF.